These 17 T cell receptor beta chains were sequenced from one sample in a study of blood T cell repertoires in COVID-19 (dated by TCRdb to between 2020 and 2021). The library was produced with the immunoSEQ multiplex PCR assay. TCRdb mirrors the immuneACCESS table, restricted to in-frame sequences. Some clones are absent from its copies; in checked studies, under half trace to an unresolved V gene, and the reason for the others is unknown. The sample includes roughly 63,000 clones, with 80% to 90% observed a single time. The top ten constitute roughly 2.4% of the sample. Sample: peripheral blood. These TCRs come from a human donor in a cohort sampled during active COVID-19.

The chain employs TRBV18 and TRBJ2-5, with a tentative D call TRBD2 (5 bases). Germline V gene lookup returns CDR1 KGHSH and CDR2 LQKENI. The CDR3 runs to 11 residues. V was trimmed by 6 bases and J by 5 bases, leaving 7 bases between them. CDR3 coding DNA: TGTGCCAGCTCCCGAGGGGAGACCCAGTACTTC. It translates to CASSRGETQYF.

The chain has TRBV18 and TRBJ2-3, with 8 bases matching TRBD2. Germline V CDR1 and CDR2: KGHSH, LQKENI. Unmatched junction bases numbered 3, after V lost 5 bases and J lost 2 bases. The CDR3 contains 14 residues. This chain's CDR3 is CASSSAGVTDTQYF. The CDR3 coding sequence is TGTGCCAGCTCATCAGCGGGAGTCACAGATACGCAGTATTTT.

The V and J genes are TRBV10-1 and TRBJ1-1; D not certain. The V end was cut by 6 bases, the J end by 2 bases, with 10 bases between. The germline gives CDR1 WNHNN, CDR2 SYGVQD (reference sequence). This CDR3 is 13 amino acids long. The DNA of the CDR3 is TGCGCCAGCAGCGGGTCTACAAACACTGAAGCTTTCTTT. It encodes CASSGSTNTEAFF.

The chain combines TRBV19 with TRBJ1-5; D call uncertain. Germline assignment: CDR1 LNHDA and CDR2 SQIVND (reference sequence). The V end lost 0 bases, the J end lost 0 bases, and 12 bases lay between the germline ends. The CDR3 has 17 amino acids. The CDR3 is CASSIEGRGSSNQPQHF. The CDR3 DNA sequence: TGTGCCAGTAGTATAGAGGGCCGAGGGAGTAGCAATCAGCCCCAGCATTTT.

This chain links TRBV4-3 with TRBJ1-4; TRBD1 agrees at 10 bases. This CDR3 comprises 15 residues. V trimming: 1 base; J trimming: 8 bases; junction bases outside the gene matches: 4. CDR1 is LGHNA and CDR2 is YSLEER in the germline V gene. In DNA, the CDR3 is TGCGCCAGCAGCCAAGGAGGACAGGGGGACGAAAAACTGTTTTTT. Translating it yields CASSQGGQGDEKLFF.

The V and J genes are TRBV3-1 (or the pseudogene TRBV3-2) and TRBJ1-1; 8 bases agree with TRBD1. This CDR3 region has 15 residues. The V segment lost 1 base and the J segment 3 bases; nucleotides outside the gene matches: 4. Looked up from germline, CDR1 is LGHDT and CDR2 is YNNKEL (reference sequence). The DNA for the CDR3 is TGTGCCAGCAGCCAAGCCCTGACAGGGGACACTGAAGCTTTCTTT. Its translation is CASSQALTGDTEAFF.

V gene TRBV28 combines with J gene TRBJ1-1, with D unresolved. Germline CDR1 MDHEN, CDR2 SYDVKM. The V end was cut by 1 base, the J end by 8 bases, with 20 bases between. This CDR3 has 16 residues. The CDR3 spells CASSLSRVGLWSEAFF. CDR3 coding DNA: TGTGCCAGCAGTTTATCCCGAGTGGGCCTATGGTCAGAAGCTTTCTTT.

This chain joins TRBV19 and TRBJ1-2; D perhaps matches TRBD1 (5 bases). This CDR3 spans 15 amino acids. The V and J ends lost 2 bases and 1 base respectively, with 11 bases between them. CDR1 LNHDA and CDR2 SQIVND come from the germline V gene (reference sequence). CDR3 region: CASSISFRVNYGYTF. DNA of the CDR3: TGTGCCAGTAGTATATCATTCAGGGTTAACTATGGCTACACCTTC.

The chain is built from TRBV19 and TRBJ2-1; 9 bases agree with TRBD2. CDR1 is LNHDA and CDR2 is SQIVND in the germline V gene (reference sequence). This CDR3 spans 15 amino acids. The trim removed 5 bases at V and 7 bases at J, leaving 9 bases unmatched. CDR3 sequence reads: CASSPAGGSWNEQFF. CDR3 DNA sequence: TGTGCCAGTAGTCCAGCGGGAGGCTCGTGGAATGAGCAGTTCTTC. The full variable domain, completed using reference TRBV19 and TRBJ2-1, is DGGITQSPKYLFRKEGQNVTLSCEQNLNHDAMYWYRQDPGQGLRLIYYSQIVNDFQKGDIAEGYSVSREKKESFPLTVTSAQKNPTAFYLCASSPAGGSWNEQFFGPGTRLTVL.

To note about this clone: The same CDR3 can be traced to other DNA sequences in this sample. The CDR3 region has the DNA TGTGCCAGCAGTTTCACAGGGGGCAATCAGCCCCAGCATTTT. It encodes CASSFTGGNQPQHF. The gene calls are TRBV7-2 and TRBJ1-5, with TRBD1 matching 7 bases. Germline loops: CDR1 SGHTA, CDR2 FQGNSA. This CDR3 is built from 14 residues. The trim removed 6 bases at V and 2 bases at J, leaving 4 bases unmatched. Combining the CDR3 with reference TRBV7-2 and TRBJ1-5 gives the whole variable domain GAGVSQSPSNKVTEKGKDVELRCDPISGHTALYWYRQSLGQGLEFLIYFQGNSAPDKSGLPSDRFSAERTGGSVSTLTIQRTQQEDSAVYLCASSFTGGNQPQHFGDGTRLSIL.

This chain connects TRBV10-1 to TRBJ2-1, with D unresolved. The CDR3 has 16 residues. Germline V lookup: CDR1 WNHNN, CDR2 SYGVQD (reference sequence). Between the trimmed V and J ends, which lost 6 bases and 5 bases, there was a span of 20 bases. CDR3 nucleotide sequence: TGCGCCAGCAGGATGCCTATAATCGTTGGTAACAATGAGCAGTTCTTC. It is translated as CASRMPIIVGNNEQFF.

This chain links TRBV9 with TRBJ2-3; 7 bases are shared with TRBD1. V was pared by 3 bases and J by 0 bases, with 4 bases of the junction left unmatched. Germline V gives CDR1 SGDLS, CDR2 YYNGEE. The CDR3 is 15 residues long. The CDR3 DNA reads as TGTGCCAGCAGCGGGTGGGACAGAAGCACAGATACGCAGTATTTT. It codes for CASSGWDRSTDTQYF.

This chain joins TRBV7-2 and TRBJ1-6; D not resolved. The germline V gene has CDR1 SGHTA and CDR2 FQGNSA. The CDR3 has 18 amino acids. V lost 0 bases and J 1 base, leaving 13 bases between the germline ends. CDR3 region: CASSLASRIQSYNSPLHF. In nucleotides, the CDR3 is TGTGCCAGCAGCTTAGCCAGCAGGATTCAGTCCTATAATTCACCCCTCCACTTT.

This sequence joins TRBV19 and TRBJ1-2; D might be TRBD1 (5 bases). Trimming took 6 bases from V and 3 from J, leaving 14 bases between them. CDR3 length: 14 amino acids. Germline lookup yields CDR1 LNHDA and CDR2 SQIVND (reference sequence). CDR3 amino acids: CASSTGRVDYGYTF. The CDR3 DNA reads TGTGCCAGTAGCACAGGTCGAGTTGACTATGGCTACACCTTC.

The CDR3 loop reads CASSLVGGNQPQHF. CDR3 DNA sequence: TGTGCCAGCAGCCTCGTAGGGGGAAATCAGCCCCAGCATTTT. The V call is TRBV11-2, the J call TRBJ1-5; TRBD1 might be the D (6 bases). CDR3 length equals 14 residues. CDR1 is SGHAT, CDR2 FQNNGV, per germline. Deletions cut 5 bases from V and 4 bases from J, with 12 bases between.

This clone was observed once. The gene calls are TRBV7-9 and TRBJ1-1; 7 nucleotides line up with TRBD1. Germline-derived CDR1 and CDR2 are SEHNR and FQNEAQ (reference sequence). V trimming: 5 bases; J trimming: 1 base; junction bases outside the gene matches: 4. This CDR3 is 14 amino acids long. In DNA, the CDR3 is TGTGCCAGCAGCCTCGGACAGGAGAACACTGAAGCTTTCTTT. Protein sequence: CASSLGQENTEAFF.

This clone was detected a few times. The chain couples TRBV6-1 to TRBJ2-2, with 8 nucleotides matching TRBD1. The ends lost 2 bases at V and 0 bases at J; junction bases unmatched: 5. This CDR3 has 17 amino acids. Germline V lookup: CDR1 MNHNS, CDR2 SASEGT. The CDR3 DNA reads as TGTGCCAGCAGTGAACAAGGACAGGGTGCGAACACCGGGGAGCTGTTTTTT. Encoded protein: CASSEQGQGANTGELFF.